The 28 T cell receptor beta chains below all came from one sample that was sequenced in a study of tumor and adjacent non-tumor tissue in lung cancer (dated by TCRdb to between 2017 and 2018). RNA was isolated from bulk, unsorted tissue, and RNA quality was assessed with a NanoDrop ND-1000 and an Agilent 2100. Library preparation used multiplex PCR. Instrument on record: Illumina HiSeq 2500. TCRbeta libraries were built by three rounds of nested PCR using primers (Table S4), following protocols modified from ARM-PCR. In TCRdb, the public reads were trimmed at Q25 with fastp and aligned with MiXCR, with productive beta chains retained. Each entry is one CDR3 protein sequence, shown with its most common DNA and genes. This sample is represented by some 99,000 distinct CDR3 sequences; more than 60% of them were singletons. Of the sample, approximately 35% is held by the ten largest clones. Input material: lung tumor tissue. Every receptor here comes from a woman aged 55-70 years with non-small cell lung cancer.

Notes on this clonotype: This sequence may be a read error, since a much larger clone differs from it by one base. The CDR3 does not end in the conserved phenylalanine or tryptophan, so this is likely a read error. V gene TRBV5-6 combines with J gene TRBJ2-7; the D call may be TRBD1 or TRBD2 (5 bases each). Trimming shortened V by 2 bases and J by 2 bases, and 14 bases separated the two germline ends. CDR1 and CDR2 (germline): SGHDT, YYEEEE. The CDR3 runs 15 residues. The CDR3 nucleotides read TGTGCCAGCAGCTTCACAAAGGGGAGAACCTACGAGCAGTACCTC. Amino acid sequence: CASSFTKGRTYEQYL.

Points on this clonotype: An end of the junction differs from the germline gene, which may be a read error. This chain uses TRBV20-1 with TRBJ2-7, with D perhaps matching TRBD2 (6 bases). This CDR3 spans 14 amino acids. CDR1 and CDR2 from the germline V gene are DFQATT and SNEGSKA (reference sequence). The CDR3 sequence: CNARDGGNSYEQYF. CDR3 nucleotides: TGCAATGCTAGAGACGGGGGTAACTCATACGAGCAGTACTTC.

V and J are TRBV12-3 or TRBV12-4 and TRBJ2-2; 7 nucleotides agree with TRBD1. The CDR3 covers 15 residues. V gave up 8 bases and J gave up 1 base; unmatched junction bases: 7. The CDR3 reads CASARQGLNTGELFF. CDR3 DNA: TGTGCCAGCGCCAGACAGGGCCTGAACACCGGGGAGCTGTTTTTT.

Turning to this clonotype: A junction boundary mismatches the germline segment, possibly from a read error. J is TRBJ1-3 and V is TRBV5-4, with TRBD1 as a possible D gene (5 bases). The CDR3 is 17 residues long. Germline V gene sequence: CDR1 SGHNT, CDR2 YYREEE (reference sequence). CDR3 in DNA: TGTGCTAGCAGCTTGGGGACGACTGTCATCTCTGGAAACACCATATATTTT. Its protein is CASSLGTTVISGNTIYF.

A word on this clonotype: A read error may be the cause here, since a much bigger clone is one base away. The chain couples TRBV13 to TRBJ1-1, with TRBD1 as a possible D gene (5 bases). The CDR3 is 14 amino acids. The germline V gene has CDR1 PRHDT and CDR2 FYEKMQ (reference sequence). CDR3 sequence reads: CVSSYGTSATEAFF. The CDR3 DNA sequence: TGTGTCAGCAGCTACGGGACCTCGGCCACTGAAGCTTTCTTT.

Regarding this clonotype: Germline is not matched at one junction end, which may reflect a read error. This chain links TRBV6-2 or TRBV6-3 with TRBJ2-4, with D perhaps TRBD1 (6 bases). Germline V gives CDR1 MNHEY, CDR2 SVGEGT. The CDR3 has 15 residues. CDR3 in amino acids: CVSSYSKQGKNNQYF. The DNA of the CDR3 is TGTGTCAGCAGTTACTCGAAACAGGGTAAAAACAATCAGTACTTC.

V and J are TRBV20-1 and TRBJ2-1, with 8 bases lining up with TRBD2. V shed 0 bases and J 3 bases; nucleotides not matched to a gene: 19. This CDR3 is 20 amino acids long. Germline V gene lookup returns CDR1 DFQATT and CDR2 SNEGSKA (reference sequence). The CDR3 is CSARDFGTRGGESYYNEQFF. CDR3 bases: TGCAGTGCTAGAGATTTCGGGACTAGGGGGGGGGAAAGCTACTACAATGAGCAGTTCTTC.

This rearrangement joins TRBV11-2 to TRBJ2-1; D is possibly TRBD1 or TRBD2 (5 bases each). CDR3 length: 15 residues. Germline V gene sequence: CDR1 SGHAT, CDR2 FQNNGV. The V end lost 0 bases, the J end lost 8 bases, and 14 bases lay between the germline ends. CDR3 sequence: CASSLDTVRGDEQFF. DNA for the CDR3: TGTGCCAGCAGCTTAGATACCGTGAGGGGCGATGAGCAGTTCTTC.

This clonotype was counted only a few times. One end of the junction varies from germline; a read error may be responsible. The V and J genes are TRBV11-2 and TRBJ2-7; 10 nucleotides line up with TRBD1. Germline CDR1 and CDR2: SGHAT and FQNNGV. There are 15 residues in the CDR3. CDR3 DNA sequence: TGTGTCAGCAGCTCGGGGACAGGGGCCGTTCACGAGCAGTACTTC. Amino acids: CVSSSGTGAVHEQYF.

Comments on this clonotype: Germline is not matched at one junction end, which may reflect a read error. The chain has TRBV11-3 and TRBJ2-7; D uncertain. This CDR3 comprises 15 residues. Germline V CDR1 and CDR2: SGHNT, YENEEA. CDR3 region: CASSLDPARSNELYF. In nucleotides, the CDR3 is TGTGCCAGCAGCTTAGATCCGGCAAGGTCGAACGAGCTGTACTTC.

This clonotype came up many times. The rearrangement links TRBV20-1 to TRBJ2-7; tentative D call: TRBD2 (6 bases). The CDR3 has 17 amino acids. Trimming left V 0 bases short and J 3 bases short, with 21 bases between. Germline CDR1 and CDR2: DFQATT and SNEGSKA (reference sequence). Here the CDR3 reads CSARDYGGTGMFYEQYF. CDR3 DNA sequence: TGCAGTGCTAGAGATTATGGGGGGACGGGGATGTTCTACGAGCAGTACTTC.

A word on this clonotype: Sequence at one end of the junction differs from germline and may be a read error. The chain links TRBV11-1 to TRBJ2-2, with 7 bases identical to TRBD2. Germline-derived CDR1 and CDR2 are SGHAT and FQDESV (reference sequence). The CDR3 is 17 residues long. This CDR3 is CDSSSPALAGVSGELFF. The CDR3 coding sequence is TGTGACAGCAGTTCCCCCGCGTTGGCGGGAGTATCCGGGGAGCTGTTTTTT.

Notes on this clonotype: This likely comes from a read error, as the CDR3 has no conserved phenylalanine or tryptophan at its end. Because the CDR3's place on the DNA is in doubt, the DNA is left out and the CDR3 is given as listed by TCRdb. The rearrangement links TRBV4-3 to TRBJ2-5; the table's D call TRBD2 went unverified against the DNA. Including both end residues, the CDR3 is 15 amino acids long. The germline gives CDR1 LGHNA, CDR2 YSLEER. The CDR3 region is CASSRHRDSQETQYY.

On this clonotype itself: Because the CDR3 is missing its conserved closing phenylalanine or tryptophan, this is likely a read error. This chain connects TRBV29-1 to TRBJ2-4; 8 bases match TRBD1. Germline values: CDR1 SQVTM, CDR2 ANQGSEA. This CDR3 has 12 residues. CDR3 coding DNA: TGCTGCGCTACCAGGGGGCTGAACATTCAGTACCTC. Translating it yields CCATRGLNIQYL.

Turning to this clonotype: This may be a read error: a much more frequent sequence differs by one nucleotide. The rearrangement joins TRBV20-1 to TRBJ2-7, with D unclear. Germline CDR1 DFQATT, CDR2 SNEGSKA (reference sequence). The CDR3 totals 13 residues. Trimming cost V 8 bases and J 4 bases, with 18 bases left between them. CDR3 amino acids: CSIIDPKLYEQYF. The CDR3 nucleotides read TGCAGTATCATCGACCCTAAACTTTACGAGCAGTACTTC.

For this clonotype: A clone one base away is much larger, so this may be a read error. The chain couples TRBV5-6 to TRBJ2-7; unclear D gene. Germline CDR1 SGHDT, CDR2 YYEEEE. V lost 3 bases, J lost 10 bases, and 11 bases lay in between. The CDR3 length is 11 residues. This chain's CDR3 is CASSYLGRQYF. The CDR3 DNA follows: TGTGCCAGCAGCTATCTTGGCCGACAGTACTTC.

This clonotype showed up just once. One end of the junction is discordant with germline, which a read error may explain. The rearrangement uses TRBV4-3 and TRBJ1-1; D perhaps matches TRBD1 (6 bases). The CDR3 sequence is 14 residues long. Germline V gives CDR1 LGHNA, CDR2 YSLEER. CDR3 nucleotide sequence: TGCGCCAGCAGCCACGCTATAGGGGACACTGAAACTTTCTTT. Protein: CASSHAIGDTETFF.

A remark on this clonotype: This may be a read error, as it is one base from a much larger clone. The chain uses TRBV12-3 or TRBV12-4 and TRBJ1-1; D is unclear. The CDR3 covers 13 residues. Here the CDR3 reads CDSSLPGRTEAFF. In nucleotides, the CDR3 is TGTGACAGCAGTCTCCCCGGGAGGACTGAAGCTTTCTTT.

About this clonotype: The junction and the germline gene differ at one end; a read error may be behind it. The chain employs TRBV11-3 and TRBJ1-1; D gene ambiguous. The CDR3 has 14 amino acids. The germline V gene has CDR1 SGHNT and CDR2 YENEEA. The CDR3 nucleotides read TGTGCCAACAGCTTACCGGGATGGACTATTGAAGCTTTCTTT. It encodes CANSLPGWTIEAFF.

Points on this clonotype: Here the CDR3 omits its conserved ending phenylalanine or tryptophan, so a read error is the likely source. The chain joins TRBV6-6 to TRBJ1-3; unclear D gene. This CDR3 has 14 residues. Trimming removed 4 bases from V and 1 base from J, with 8 bases in between. Germline CDR1 MNHNY, CDR2 SVGAGI (reference sequence). The CDR3 loop is CASSFETSGNTIYS. The CDR3 region has the DNA TGTGCCAGCAGTTTCGAAACTTCTGGAAACACCATATATTCT.

This clonotype was counted ten times or more. V gene TRBV6-6 combines with J gene TRBJ1-2, with D tentatively TRBD1 (5 bases). Germline V gene lookup returns CDR1 MNHNY and CDR2 SVGAGI (reference sequence). Trimming pared 4 bases from V and 4 bases from J, leaving 16 bases between. The CDR3 has 15 amino acids. This CDR3 reads CASSSQPGLIYGYTF. Here the CDR3 DNA reads TGTGCCAGCAGTTCGCAACCGGGACTTATCTATGGCTACACCTTC.

The V gene is TRBV10-3, the J gene TRBJ1-5; 7 nucleotides agree with TRBD1. The trim removed 5 bases at V and 2 bases at J, leaving 6 bases unmatched. Germline CDR1 ENHRY, CDR2 SYGVKD. The CDR3 extends over 15 amino acids. The CDR3 loop is CAISKQGMGNQPQHF. The CDR3 region has the DNA TGTGCCATCAGTAAACAGGGGATGGGCAATCAGCCCCAGCATTTT.

This clonotype was observed many times. The chain links TRBV11-1 to TRBJ2-4; D remains ambiguous. Trimming took 1 base from V and 6 from J, leaving 4 bases between them. This CDR3 is built from 12 residues. The V gene's germline CDR1 is SGHAT and CDR2 FQDESV (reference sequence). Here the CDR3 reads CASSLDRNIQYF. In DNA, the CDR3 is TGTGCCAGCAGCTTAGACAGAAACATTCAGTACTTC.

Remarks on this clonotype: The conserved phenylalanine or tryptophan is not found at the CDR3 terminus, so this likely reflects a read error. The rearrangement uses TRBV20-1 and TRBJ2-7, with 10 bases lining up with TRBD2. The CDR3 contains 15 residues. V lost 6 bases to trimming and J lost 0 bases; unmatched junction nucleotides: 8. Per the germline V gene, CDR1 is DFQATT and CDR2 is SNEGSKA (reference sequence). The chain's CDR3 is CSACSSGRASYEQYY. The CDR3 DNA follows: TGCAGTGCATGCTCGAGCGGGAGGGCCTCCTACGAGCAGTACTAC.

This clonotype was seen many times. V is TRBV5-4 and J is TRBJ1-1, with 8 bases matching TRBD1. The junction had 10 bases not matched to a gene; V was cut back by 10 bases and J by 2 bases. Germline V gene data show CDR1 as SGHNT and CDR2 as YYREEE (reference sequence). The length of the CDR3 is 14 residues. The CDR3, as DNA: TGTGCCTCAACCCGTGGACAGGGAAACACTGAAGCTTTCTTT. The encoded protein is CASTRGQGNTEAFF.

In the case of this clonotype: One base away lies a much larger clone, so this may be a sequencing read error. The chain couples TRBV6-2 or TRBV6-3 to TRBJ2-3; the D call may be TRBD1 or TRBD2 (5 bases each). The germline V gene encodes CDR1 MNHEY and CDR2 SVGEGT. The CDR3 length is 15 residues. CDR3 DNA: TGTGCCAGCAGTTCCATGGGGGAGCAGACAGATGCGCAGTATTTT. Amino acids: CASSSMGEQTDAQYF.

Details on this clonotype: One junction end does not reproduce the germline sequence, and a read error may be involved. This chain connects TRBV6-1 to TRBJ2-7, with TRBD1 identical over 12 bases. Germline-derived CDR1 and CDR2 are MNHNS and SASEGT. This CDR3 is 15 amino acids long. The CDR3 loop is CASCEGDRGHVEKYF. Written as DNA, the CDR3 is TGTGCCAGCTGTGAAGGGGACAGGGGGCACGTCGAGAAGTACTTC.

V gene TRBV28 combines with J gene TRBJ2-1; possible D gene TRBD2, 5 bases. Per germline, CDR1 MDHEN and CDR2 SYDVKM. Trimming stripped 2 bases from V and 4 bases from J, with 15 bases between. This CDR3 is 16 amino acids long. In nucleotides, the CDR3 is TGTGCCAGCAGTTTAGTTAGTAGCGCCACTTACAATGAGCAGTTCTTC. It translates to CASSLVSSATYNEQFF.